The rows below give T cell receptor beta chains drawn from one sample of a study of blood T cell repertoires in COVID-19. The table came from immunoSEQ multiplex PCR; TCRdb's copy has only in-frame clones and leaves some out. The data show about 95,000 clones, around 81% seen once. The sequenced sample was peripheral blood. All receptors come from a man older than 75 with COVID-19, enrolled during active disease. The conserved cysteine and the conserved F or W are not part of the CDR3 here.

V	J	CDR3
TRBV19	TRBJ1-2	ASSSLDRGLGYT
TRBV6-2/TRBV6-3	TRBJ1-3	ASSYTGRSGNTIY
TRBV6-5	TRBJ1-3	ASSYDRGSPGNTIY
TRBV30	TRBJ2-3	AWSELAGADTQY
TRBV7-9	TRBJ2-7	ASSAGRGGPGIIYEQY
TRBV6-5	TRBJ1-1	ATVGPGMTEAF
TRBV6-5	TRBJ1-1	ATNLLTGGEAF
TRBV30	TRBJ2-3	AWSRLAFTDTQY
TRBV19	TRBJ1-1	ASTDIQVMVGEAF
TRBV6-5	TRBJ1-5	ASRFLQGQGAQH
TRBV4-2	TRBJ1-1	ASSQEGGNTEAF
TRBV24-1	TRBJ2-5	ATSDSRQGRRETQY
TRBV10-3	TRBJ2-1	AISDKGGSYNEQF
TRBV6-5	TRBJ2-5	ASSPPPEETQY
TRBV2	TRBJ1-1	ASTRQGPGAEAF
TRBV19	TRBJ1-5	ASSITGNHQPQH